Listed here is a single T cell receptor (gamma chain). The mismatch at residue 5 between this DNA's translation and the TCRdb protein of a much larger clone likely reflects a read error; the protein shown is translated from the DNA. The sample is drawn from a study of gamma delta lymphoproliferative disorders and STAT genes. Overall study context: The LymphoTrack Dx TCRG Assay amplified gamma chains from at least 50 ng of genomic DNA.

PBMCs from patients and controls supplied the genomic DNA for sequencing. TCRdb re-called clones from the multiplex PCR reads via CATT. There are 1,500 to 2,000 gamma-chain clones in the sample; over 8% occur only once, and approximately 24% lies in the top ten. The V gene end was trimmed by 9 bases and the J gene end by 3 bases; junction bases not matched to a gene: 14. This CDR3 has 14 residues. Looked up from germline, CDR1 is EGSTGY and CDR2 is YDSYTSSV. The sequence derives from a human donor in good health. This chain connects TRGV4 to TRGJ1 or TRGJ2. Here the J gene was assigned by germline matching of the DNA, as TCRdb has none. What was sequenced was blood. The CDR3 DNA reads as TGTGCCACCATTAGCCGACAAACTTATTATAAGAAACTCTTT. It yields the protein CATISRQTYYKKLF.